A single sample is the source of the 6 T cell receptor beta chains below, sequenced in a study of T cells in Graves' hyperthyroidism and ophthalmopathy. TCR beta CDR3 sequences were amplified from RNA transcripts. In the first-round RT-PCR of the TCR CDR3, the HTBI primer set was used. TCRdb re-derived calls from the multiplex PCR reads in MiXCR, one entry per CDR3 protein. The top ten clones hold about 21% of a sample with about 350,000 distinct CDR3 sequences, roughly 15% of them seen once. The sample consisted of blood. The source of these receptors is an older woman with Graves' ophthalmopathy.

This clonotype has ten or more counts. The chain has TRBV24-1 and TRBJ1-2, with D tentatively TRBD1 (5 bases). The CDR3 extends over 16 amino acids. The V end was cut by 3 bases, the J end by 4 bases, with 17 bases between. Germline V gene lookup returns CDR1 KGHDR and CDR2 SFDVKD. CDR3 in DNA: TGTGCCACCAGTGATCGGGGGACCGGCCCCATCTATGGCTACACCTTC. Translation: CATSDRGTGPIYGYTF.

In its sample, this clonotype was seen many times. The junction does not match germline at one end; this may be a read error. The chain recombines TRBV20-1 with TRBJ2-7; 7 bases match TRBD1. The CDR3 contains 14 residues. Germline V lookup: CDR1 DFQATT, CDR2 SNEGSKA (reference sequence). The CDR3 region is CSAQGTEPTYEQYF. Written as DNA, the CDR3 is TGCAGTGCTCAGGGGACAGAACCGACCTATGAGCAGTACTTC.

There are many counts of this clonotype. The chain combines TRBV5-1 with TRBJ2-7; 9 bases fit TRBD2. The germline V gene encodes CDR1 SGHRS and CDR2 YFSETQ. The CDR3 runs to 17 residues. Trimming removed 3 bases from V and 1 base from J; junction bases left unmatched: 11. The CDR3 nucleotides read TGCGCCAGCAGCTCCCGGGGCGGGAGGGCCACTTCCTACGAGCAGTACTTC. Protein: CASSSRGGRATSYEQYF.

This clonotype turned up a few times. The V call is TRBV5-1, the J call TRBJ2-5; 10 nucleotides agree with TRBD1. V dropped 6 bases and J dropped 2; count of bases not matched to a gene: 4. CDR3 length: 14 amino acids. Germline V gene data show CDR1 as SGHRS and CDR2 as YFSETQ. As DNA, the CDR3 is TGCGCCAGCACCATGGGACAGGGGCAAGAGACCCAGTACTTC. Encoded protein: CASTMGQGQETQYF.

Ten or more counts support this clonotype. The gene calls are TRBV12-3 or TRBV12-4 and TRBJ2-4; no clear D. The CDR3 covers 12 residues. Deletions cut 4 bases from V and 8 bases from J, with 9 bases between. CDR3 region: CASSSRKDIQYF. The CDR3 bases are TGTGCCAGCAGTTCCAGGAAAGACATTCAGTACTTC.

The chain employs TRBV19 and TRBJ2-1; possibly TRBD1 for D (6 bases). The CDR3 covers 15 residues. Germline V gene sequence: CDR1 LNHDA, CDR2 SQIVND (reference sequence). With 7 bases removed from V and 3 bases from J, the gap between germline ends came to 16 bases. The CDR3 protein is CASTSDGTHYNEQFF. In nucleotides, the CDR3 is TGTGCCAGTACCTCTGACGGGACACACTACAATGAGCAGTTCTTC.